This T cell receptor beta chain emerged from a study of blood T cell repertoires in COVID-19. Study at large: The samples span acute and convalescent COVID-19 from the United States, Italy and Spain. Sources were T cells, B-cell-depleted T cells, or PBMCs; the material itself was cDNA or gDNA.

Trimming removed 0 bases from V and 9 bases from J, with 18 bases in between. This CDR3 region has 16 residues. Germline V CDR1 and CDR2: LGHNA, YNFKEQ. Recovered Cohort 3 donors showed two negative PCRs, clearance, or symptom resolution. Using immunoSEQ multiplex PCR, the repertoire was profiled, and TCRdb retains in-frame clones only, with some absent. This sample yields a few hundred thousand clones, of which roughly 89% are seen a single time; around 9.3% belongs to the top ten. The chain joins TRBV4-2 to TRBJ2-1, with D tentatively TRBD1 (6 bases). The sequence derives from a woman under 30 who had recovered from COVID-19. The sample was PBMCs or T cells enriched from blood (not recorded which). For the CDR3, the DNA is TGTGCCAGCAGCCAAGATCCCAGCGGAAGGGGGAGTGAGCAGTTCTTC. As protein: CASSQDPSGRGSEQFF.